This is a list of T cell receptor beta chains from one sample in a study of OX40 agonist ivuxolimab in advanced cancers. This table comes from immunoSEQ multiplex PCR, and its TCRdb copy is limited to in-frame clones, with some not included. Here the sample spans around 70,000 clones, around 87% being singletons. The source material was CD4+ or CD8+ T cells sorted from blood, sampled in a trial of the OX40 agonist ivuxolimab. The receptors were sampled from an adult with an advanced solid tumor such as melanoma, head and neck, liver or kidney cancer. Each CDR3 is given with its conserved first and last residue. A D gene is named only where the DNA matches it firmly. The listing skips clone size in some rows; elsewhere it reads once, few, many or a size class.

J,size,length,D,V,DNA,CDR3
TRBJ1-5,.,12,.,TRBV30,TGTGCCTGGAGACGGAGTCAGGGGCCCCAGCATTTT,CAWRRSQGPQHF
TRBJ1-5,.,13,TRBD1,TRBV28,TGTGCCGGTACCGACAGGGGCAATCAGCCCCAGCATTTT,CAGTDRGNQPQHF
TRBJ1-2,.,16,TRBD1,TRBV19,TGTGCCAGTCTGGATTCCGGGACAGGCCGACGCTATGGCTACACCTTC,CASLDSGTGRRYGYTF
TRBJ1-5,.,18,TRBD1,TRBV7-3,TGTGCCAGCAGCCATAATTCTCGGACAGGGGGCTGCAATCAGCCCCAGCATTTT,CASSHNSRTGGCNQPQHF
TRBJ2-2,.,16,TRBD2,TRBV7-3,TGTGCCAGCAGCCACAGAACTAGCGGGTCATCCGGGGAGCTGTTTTTT,CASSHRTSGSSGELFF
TRBJ2-1,.,17,.,TRBV28,TGTGCCAGCAGTAACCCCGACTTGACGAGCTCCTACAATGAGCAGTTCTTC,CASSNPDLTSSYNEQFF
TRBJ2-3,.,13,.,TRBV28,TGTGCCAGCAGTTTCCCTAGCACAGATACGCAGTATTTT,CASSFPSTDTQYF
TRBJ2-4,.,17,TRBD1,TRBV4-2,TGTGCCAGCAGCCCGAGCGCCTTTCCGGGACAGGCTAACATTCAGTACTTC,CASSPSAFPGQANIQYF
TRBJ2-5,.,16,TRBD2,TRBV28,TGTGCCAGCACCCCGACTAGCGGGAGATTCGGAGAGACCCAGTACTTC,CASTPTSGRFGETQYF
TRBJ2-7,.,14,.,TRBV7-2,TGTGCCAGCAGCTTTCGGACAGAGACCTACGAGCAGTACTTC,CASSFRTETYEQYF
TRBJ2-2,.,16,TRBD2,TRBV28,TGTGCCAGCAGTTTGGCCGGGGCAGGGAGGGACGGGGAGCTGTTTTTT,CASSLAGAGRDGELFF
TRBJ1-1,.,14,.,TRBV18,TGTGCCAGCTCACCACGCTCTGGGTGGACTGAAGCTTTCTTT,CASSPRSGWTEAFF
TRBJ1-5,.,15,.,TRBV2,TGTGCCAGCAGAACGCTGCGGGAGGGCAATCAGCCCCAGCATTTT,CASRTLREGNQPQHF
TRBJ2-7,.,13,.,TRBV5-6,TGTGCCAGCAGCTTGGCCGGGCTCTACGAGCAGTACTTC,CASSLAGLYEQYF
TRBJ2-7,.,15,.,TRBV7-2,TGTGCCAGCAGCTTAGCGGGAGGCAGCCTAATTGGGCAGTACTTC,CASSLAGGSLIGQYF
TRBJ1-6,.,15,.,TRBV7-9,TGTGCCAGCAGCCGGTTCGGGGCCGTGTTTTCACCCCTCCACTTT,CASSRFGAVFSPLHF
TRBJ2-7,.,15,TRBD2,TRBV7-9,TGTGCCAGCAGCTCCGCTAGCGGGAGGGAAGCCGAGCAGTACTTC,CASSSASGREAEQYF
TRBJ2-3,.,15,.,TRBV5-1,TGCGCCAGCAGCTTGGCCCCAGGGACCACAGATACGCAGTATTTT,CASSLAPGTTDTQYF
TRBJ2-7,.,10,.,TRBV5-1,TGCGCCAGCAGCCCTTACGAGCAGTACTTC,CASSPYEQYF
TRBJ2-7,.,15,TRBD2,TRBV9,TGTGCCAGCAGCGCCCGTTCTAGCGGGTACTACGAGCAGTACTTC,CASSARSSGYYEQYF
TRBJ2-7,.,15,.,TRBV6-5,TGTGCCAGCCAATACAATAAGGGGCACTCCTACGAGCAGTACTTC,CASQYNKGHSYEQYF
TRBJ2-3,.,12,.,TRBV7-9,TGTGCCAGCAGCTTAACGCCAGATACGCAGTATTTT,CASSLTPDTQYF
TRBJ2-1,.,11,.,TRBV15,TGTGCCACCAGCAGGGTCGGGGAGCAGTTCTTC,CATSRVGEQFF
TRBJ2-6,.,15,.,TRBV19,TGTGCCAGTAGTGCACAGGGAGCTGGGGCCAACGTCCTGACTTTC,CASSAQGAGANVLTF
TRBJ1-5,.,11,.,TRBV29-1,TGCAGCGTTGGGGAAAATCAGCCCCAGCATTTT,CSVGENQPQHF
TRBJ2-2,.,16,TRBD1,TRBV6-5,TGTGCCAGCAGTTACACGCGACAGGGGTACACCGGGGAGCTGTTTTTT,CASSYTRQGYTGELFF
TRBJ2-1,.,18,.,TRBV21-1,TGTGCCAGCAGCATGACTAGCGGGAGGGTAGCGTCCTACAATGAGCAGTTCTTC,CASSMTSGRVASYNEQFF
TRBJ2-7,.,15,TRBD2,TRBV5-5,TGTGCCAGCAGCCCGAGCGGCGGGAGCTCCTACGAGCAGTACTTC,CASSPSGGSSYEQYF
TRBJ2-1,.,16,.,TRBV7-8,TGTGCCAGCAGCCCGAAGCGGGTAACGACCTACAATGAGCAGTTCTTC,CASSPKRVTTYNEQFF
TRBJ2-7,.,12,TRBD1,TRBV12-5,TGTGCTAGTGGGACAGGGTGGAACGAGCAGTACTTC,CASGTGWNEQYF
TRBJ2-5,.,14,.,TRBV6-1,TGTGCCAGCAGTGAACGGAGGTACCAAGAGACCCAGTACTTC,CASSERRYQETQYF
TRBJ2-2,.,13,.,TRBV5-1,TGCGCCAGCAGCATCGCGAACACCGGGGAGCTGTTTTTT,CASSIANTGELFF
TRBJ2-3,.,14,.,TRBV27,TGTGCCAGCAGTTTATCTTGGGAGAGGGATACGCAGTATTTT,CASSLSWERDTQYF
TRBJ2-7,.,15,TRBD2,TRBV4-1,TGCGCCAGCAGCCAATATAGCGGGAGGGCCTACGAGCAGTACTTC,CASSQYSGRAYEQYF
TRBJ1-2,.,16,TRBD1,TRBV28,TGTGCCAGCAGTCCACCCATTGGACAGGGGGCCCTTGGCTACACCTTC,CASSPPIGQGALGYTF
TRBJ2-2,.,15,TRBD2,TRBV11-3,TGTGCCAGCAGCCCTGGAGCGGGAGGGCCCGGGGAGCTGTTTTTT,CASSPGAGGPGELFF
TRBJ2-1,few,14,TRBD2,TRBV7-3,TGTGCCAGCAGCTTATTCGGGGGGAACAATGAGCAGTTCTTC,CASSLFGGNNEQFF
TRBJ2-5,.,16,TRBD2,TRBV5-1,TGCGCCAGCAGCGGTCCCCCTAGCGGGAGTAAGGAGACCCAGTACTTC,CASSGPPSGSKETQYF
TRBJ2-7,.,15,TRBD1,TRBV7-2,TGTGCCAGCACCCAACGGAAAGGGGGCCCCTACGAGCAGTACTTC,CASTQRKGGPYEQYF
TRBJ2-1,.,16,.,TRBV4-1,TGCGCCAGCAGCCAAGGGGTACTAGCTTTCTACAATGAGCAGTTCTTC,CASSQGVLAFYNEQFF
TRBJ1-1,.,14,.,TRBV28,TGTGCCAGCAGTTGGCGAGGGAGGGGGTATATGGCTTTCTTT,CASSWRGRGYMAFF
TRBJ1-4,.,12,.,TRBV28,TGTGCCAGCAGTTTGTTGGATGAAAAACTGTTTTTT,CASSLLDEKLFF
TRBJ2-7,.,14,.,TRBV7-9,TGTGCCAGCAGCTTAGAGGGAGAGCCATACGAGCAGTACTTC,CASSLEGEPYEQYF
TRBJ1-4,.,15,TRBD1,TRBV7-9,TGTGCCAGCAGCATGCAGGGGGCTGGTAATGAAAAACTGTTTTTT,CASSMQGAGNEKLFF
TRBJ2-1,.,13,.,TRBV29-1,TGCAGCGTTTTTCGGACAGACCACAATGAGCAGTTCTTC,CSVFRTDHNEQFF
TRBJ2-7,once,14,TRBD2,TRBV6-5,TGTGCCAGCAGGCGACTAGCGGGAGGGGCCGAGCAGTACTTC,CASRRLAGGAEQYF
TRBJ2-2,.,19,TRBD1,TRBV9,TGTGCCAGCAGCGTAGGTAGGGACAGGGGGCCGTTGGGCACCGGGGAGCTGTTTTTT,CASSVGRDRGPLGTGELFF
TRBJ2-6,.,16,.,TRBV7-3,TGTGCCAGCAAGCGGCAGGGGGGTGTCGGGGCCAACGTCCTGACTTTC,CASKRQGGVGANVLTF
TRBJ2-7,once,14,.,TRBV19,TGTGCCAGTAGTAATAAGGTTCGCTCCTACGAGCAGTACTTC,CASSNKVRSYEQYF
TRBJ1-2,.,12,TRBD1,TRBV2,TGTGCCAGCAGCCAAGGACAGGGGCGCTACACCTTC,CASSQGQGRYTF
TRBJ2-1,.,20,TRBD2,TRBV6-1,TGTGCCAGCAGTGCCCGACTAGCGGGAGGGGTATTCAGCTCCTACAATGAGCAGTTCTTC,CASSARLAGGVFSSYNEQFF
TRBJ2-7,.,17,.,TRBV29-1,TGCAGCGTTCTTGGGCCAGGGGCCCTTCACTCGGCCTACGAGCAGTACTTC,CSVLGPGALHSAYEQYF
TRBJ1-2,.,13,.,TRBV10-3,TGTGCCATCAGTGAACAGGGAAACTATGGCTACACCTTC,CAISEQGNYGYTF
TRBJ2-1,.,15,TRBD2,TRBV5-1,TGCGCCAGCATCCACGTAGCGGGAAGTTACAATGAGCAGTTCTTC,CASIHVAGSYNEQFF
TRBJ2-7,.,14,.,TRBV28,TGTGCCAGCAGTACCGGTGGTCGGTCCTACGAGCAGTACTTC,CASSTGGRSYEQYF
TRBJ2-2,once,19,TRBD2,TRBV10-1,TGCGCCAGCAGTGATAGTCGGGACCTAACTAGCGGGAATGACGGGGAGCTGTTTTTT,CASSDSRDLTSGNDGELFF
TRBJ2-7,.,15,TRBD1,TRBV6-5,TGTGCCAGCAGAGGGACAGGGGCCCTTCAGGCCGAGCAGTACTTC,CASRGTGALQAEQYF